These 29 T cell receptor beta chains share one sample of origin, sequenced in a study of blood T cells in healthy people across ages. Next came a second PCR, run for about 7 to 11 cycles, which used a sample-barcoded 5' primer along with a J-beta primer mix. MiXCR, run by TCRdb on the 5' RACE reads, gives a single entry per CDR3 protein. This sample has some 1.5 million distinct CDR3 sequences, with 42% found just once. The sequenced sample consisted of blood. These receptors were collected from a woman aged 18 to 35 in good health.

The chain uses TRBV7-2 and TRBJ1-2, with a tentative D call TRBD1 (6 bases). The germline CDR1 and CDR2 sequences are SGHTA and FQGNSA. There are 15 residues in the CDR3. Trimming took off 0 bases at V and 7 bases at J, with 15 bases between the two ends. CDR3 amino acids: CASSLAYRDRGGYTF. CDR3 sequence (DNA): TGTGCCAGCAGCTTAGCGTACAGGGATCGTGGTGGCTACACCTTC.

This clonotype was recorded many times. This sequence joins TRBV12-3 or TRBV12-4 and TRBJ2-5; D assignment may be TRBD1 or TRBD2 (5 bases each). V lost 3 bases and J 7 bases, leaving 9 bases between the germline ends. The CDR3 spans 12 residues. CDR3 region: CASSLRGTTQYF. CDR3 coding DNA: TGTGCCAGCAGTTTGAGGGGAACGACCCAGTACTTC.

This chain's CDR3 is CSAREFYREVASGTQYF. The CDR3 nucleotides are TGCAGTGCTAGAGAATTCTACAGGGAAGTAGCATCCGGGACCCAGTACTTC. The gene calls are TRBV20-1 and TRBJ2-5; possible D gene TRBD1, 6 bases. CDR1 DFQATT and CDR2 SNEGSKA come from the germline V gene (reference sequence). The length of the CDR3 is 17 residues. V was clipped by 0 bases and J by 7 bases, with 24 bases between them.

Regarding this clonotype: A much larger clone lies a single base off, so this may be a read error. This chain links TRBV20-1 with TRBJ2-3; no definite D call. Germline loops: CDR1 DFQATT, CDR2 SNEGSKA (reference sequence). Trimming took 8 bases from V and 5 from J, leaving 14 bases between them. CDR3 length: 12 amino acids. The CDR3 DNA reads TGCAGTACTAACGGTGGGTTAGATACGCAGTATTTT. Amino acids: CSTNGGLDTQYF.

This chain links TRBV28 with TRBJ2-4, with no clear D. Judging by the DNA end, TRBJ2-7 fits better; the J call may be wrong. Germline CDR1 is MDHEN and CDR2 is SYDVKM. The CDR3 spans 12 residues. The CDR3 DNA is TGTGCCAGCGGTATTCAAACCTACGAGCAGTACTTC. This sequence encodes CASGIQTYEQYF.

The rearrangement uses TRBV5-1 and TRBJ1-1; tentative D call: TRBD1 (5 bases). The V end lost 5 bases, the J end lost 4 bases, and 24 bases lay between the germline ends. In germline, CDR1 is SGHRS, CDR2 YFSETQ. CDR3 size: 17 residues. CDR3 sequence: CASRRMRWGDGGTEAFF. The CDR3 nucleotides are TGCGCCAGCAGAAGGATGAGATGGGGGGATGGAGGCACTGAAGCTTTCTTT.

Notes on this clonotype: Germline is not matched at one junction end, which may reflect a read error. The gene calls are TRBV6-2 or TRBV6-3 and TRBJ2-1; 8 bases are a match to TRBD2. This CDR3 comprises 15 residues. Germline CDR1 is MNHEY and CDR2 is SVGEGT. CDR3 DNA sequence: TGTGCCAGCAGTTATGGGGGGACTAGTCGCTATGAGCAGTTATTC. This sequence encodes CASSYGGTSRYEQLF.

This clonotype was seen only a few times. Here the CDR3 reads CASSLIEAGYEQYF. The CDR3, as DNA: TGTGCCAGCAGCTTAATTGAGGCGGGCTACGAGCAGTACTTC. The V gene is TRBV7-8, the J gene TRBJ2-7; D may be TRBD2 (5 bases). Germline V gives CDR1 SGHVS, CDR2 FQNEAQ. CDR3 length: 14 amino acids. V was clipped by 2 bases and J by 3 bases, with 11 bases between them.

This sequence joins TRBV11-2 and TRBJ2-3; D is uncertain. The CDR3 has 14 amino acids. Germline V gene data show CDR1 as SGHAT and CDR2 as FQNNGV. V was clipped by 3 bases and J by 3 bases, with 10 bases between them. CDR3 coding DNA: TGTGCCAGCAGCTTCCTGTCCCGGACAGATACGCAGTATTTT. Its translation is CASSFLSRTDTQYF.

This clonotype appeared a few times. The CDR3 spells CASSRPDTQYF. The CDR3 nucleotides are TGTGCCAGCAGCCGGCCAGATACGCAGTATTTT. V is TRBV5-5 and J is TRBJ2-3; D not resolved. V dropped 4 bases and J dropped 4 bases, with 4 bases sitting between them. CDR3 length: 11 amino acids. Germline V gene lookup returns CDR1 SGHKS and CDR2 YYEKEE (reference sequence).

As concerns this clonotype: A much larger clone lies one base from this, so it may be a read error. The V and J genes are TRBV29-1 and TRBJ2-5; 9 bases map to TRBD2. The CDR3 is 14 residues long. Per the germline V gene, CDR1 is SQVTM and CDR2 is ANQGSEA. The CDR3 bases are TGCAGCTTCTATAGCGGGAGATACCAAGAGACCCGGTACTTC. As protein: CSFYSGRYQETRYF.

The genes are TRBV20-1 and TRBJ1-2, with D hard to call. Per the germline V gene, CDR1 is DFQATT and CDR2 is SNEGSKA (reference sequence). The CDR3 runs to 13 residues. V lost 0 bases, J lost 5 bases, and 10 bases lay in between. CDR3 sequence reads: CSARDKGFYGYTF. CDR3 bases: TGCAGTGCTAGAGATAAGGGATTTTATGGCTACACCTTC.

CDR3 DNA: TGTGCCAGCAGCAACTTACAGGTATCCTACAATGAGCAGTTCTTC. This sequence encodes CASSNLQVSYNEQFF. This sequence joins TRBV9 and TRBJ2-1; maybe TRBD1 (5 bases). The germline V gene has CDR1 SGDLS and CDR2 YYNGEE. Trimming cost V 4 bases and J 1 base, with 12 bases left between them. The CDR3 contains 15 residues. The variable domain in full, with the rest retrieved from reference TRBV9 and TRBJ2-1, is DSGVTQTPKHLITATGQRVTLRCSPRSGDLSVYWYQQSLDQGLQFLIQYYNGEERAKGNILERFSAQQFPDLHSELNLSSLELGDSALYFCASSNLQVSYNEQFFGPGTRLTVL.

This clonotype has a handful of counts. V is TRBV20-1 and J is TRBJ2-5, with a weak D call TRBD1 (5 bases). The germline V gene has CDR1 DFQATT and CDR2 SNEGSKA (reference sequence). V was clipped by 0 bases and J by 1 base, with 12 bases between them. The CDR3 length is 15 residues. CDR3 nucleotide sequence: TGCAGTGCTAGAGATCCCCAGGGCCCCCAAGAGACCCAGTACTTC. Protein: CSARDPQGPQETQYF.

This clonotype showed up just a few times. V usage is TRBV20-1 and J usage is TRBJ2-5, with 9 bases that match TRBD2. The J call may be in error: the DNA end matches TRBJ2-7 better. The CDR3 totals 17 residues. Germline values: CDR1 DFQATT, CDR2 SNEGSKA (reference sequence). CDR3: CSATSGTDSGSWGEQYF. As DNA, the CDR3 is TGCAGTGCCACATCGGGAACTGATAGCGGGAGTTGGGGCGAGCAGTACTTC.

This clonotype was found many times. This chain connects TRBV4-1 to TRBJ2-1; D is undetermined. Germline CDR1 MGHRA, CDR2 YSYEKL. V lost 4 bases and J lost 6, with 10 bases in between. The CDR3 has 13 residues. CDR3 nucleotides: TGCGCCAGCAGCCTCGATTACGGCAATGAGCAGTTCTTC. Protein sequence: CASSLDYGNEQFF.

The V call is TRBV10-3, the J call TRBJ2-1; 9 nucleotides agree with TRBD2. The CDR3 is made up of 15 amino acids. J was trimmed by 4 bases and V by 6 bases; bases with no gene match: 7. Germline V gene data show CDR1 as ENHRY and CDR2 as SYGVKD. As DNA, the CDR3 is TGTGCCATCAGCCAGACTAGCGGACCTTACAATGAGCAGTTCTTC. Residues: CAISQTSGPYNEQFF.

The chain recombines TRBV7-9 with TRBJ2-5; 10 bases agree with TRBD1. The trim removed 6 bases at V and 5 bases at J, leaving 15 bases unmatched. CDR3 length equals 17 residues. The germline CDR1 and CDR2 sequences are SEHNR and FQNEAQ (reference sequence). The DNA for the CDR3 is TGTGCCAGCAGTACCGCGGACAGGGGGTTAAGTATGGAGACCCAGTACTTC. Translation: CASSTADRGLSMETQYF.

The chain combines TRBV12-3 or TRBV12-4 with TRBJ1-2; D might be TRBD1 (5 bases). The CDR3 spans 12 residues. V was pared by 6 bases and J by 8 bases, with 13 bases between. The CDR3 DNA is TGTGCCAGCAGGTTCCTCGGGGGAGGCTACACCTTC. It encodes CASRFLGGGYTF.

The CDR3 nucleotides read TGTGCCAGCATCAGGTCTGGCGGTAGGTACGAGCAGTACTTC. As protein: CASIRSGGRYEQYF. The chain is built from TRBV6-6 and TRBJ2-7, with D unresolved. This CDR3 has 14 residues. Trimming took off 7 bases at V and 4 bases at J, with 17 bases between the two ends. The germline V gene has CDR1 MNHNY and CDR2 SVGAGI (reference sequence).

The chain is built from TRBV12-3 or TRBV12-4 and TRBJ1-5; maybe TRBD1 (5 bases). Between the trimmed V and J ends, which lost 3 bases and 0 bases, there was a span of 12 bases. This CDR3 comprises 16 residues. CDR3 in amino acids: CASSFRGVYSNQPQHF. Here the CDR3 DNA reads TGTGCCAGCAGTTTTAGAGGGGTCTATAGCAATCAGCCCCAGCATTTT.

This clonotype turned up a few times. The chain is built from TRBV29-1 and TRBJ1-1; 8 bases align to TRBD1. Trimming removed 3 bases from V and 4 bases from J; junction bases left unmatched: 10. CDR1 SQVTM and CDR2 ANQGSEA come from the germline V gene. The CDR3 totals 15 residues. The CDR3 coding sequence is TGCAGCGTTGAGAATCCCACCGGACAGGGCACTGAAGCTTTCTTT. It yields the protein CSVENPTGQGTEAFF. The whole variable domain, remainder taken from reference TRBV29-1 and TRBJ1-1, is SAVISQKPSRDICQRGTSLTIQCQVDSQVTMMFWYRQQPGQSLTLIATANQGSEATYESGFVIDKFPISRPNLTFSTLTVSNMSPEDSSIYLCSVENPTGQGTEAFFGQGTRLTVV.

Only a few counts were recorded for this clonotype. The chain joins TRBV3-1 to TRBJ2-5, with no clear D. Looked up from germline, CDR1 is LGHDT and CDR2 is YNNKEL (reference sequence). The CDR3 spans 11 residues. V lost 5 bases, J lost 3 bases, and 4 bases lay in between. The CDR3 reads CASSGKETQYF. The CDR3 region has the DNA TGTGCCAGCAGCGGGAAAGAGACCCAGTACTTC.

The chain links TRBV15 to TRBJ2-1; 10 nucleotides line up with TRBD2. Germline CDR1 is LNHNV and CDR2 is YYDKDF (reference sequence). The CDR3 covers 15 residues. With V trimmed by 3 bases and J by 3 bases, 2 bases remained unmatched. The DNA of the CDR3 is TGTGCCACCAGCAGTCTAGCGGGGGACTACAATGAGCAGTTCTTC. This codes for CATSSLAGDYNEQFF.

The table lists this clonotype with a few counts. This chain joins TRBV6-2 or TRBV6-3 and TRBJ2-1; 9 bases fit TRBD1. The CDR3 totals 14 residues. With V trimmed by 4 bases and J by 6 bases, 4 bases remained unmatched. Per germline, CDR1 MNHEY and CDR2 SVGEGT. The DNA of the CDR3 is TGTGCCAGCAGTTCCACAGGGGGCTCCAATGAGCAGTTCTTC. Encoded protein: CASSSTGGSNEQFF.

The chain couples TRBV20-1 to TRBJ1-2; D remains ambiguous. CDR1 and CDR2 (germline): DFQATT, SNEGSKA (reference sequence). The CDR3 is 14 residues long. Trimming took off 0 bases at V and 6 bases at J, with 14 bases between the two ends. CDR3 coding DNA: TGCAGTGCTAGAGATCGGAAGGTAATAGATGGCTACACCTTC. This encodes CSARDRKVIDGYTF.

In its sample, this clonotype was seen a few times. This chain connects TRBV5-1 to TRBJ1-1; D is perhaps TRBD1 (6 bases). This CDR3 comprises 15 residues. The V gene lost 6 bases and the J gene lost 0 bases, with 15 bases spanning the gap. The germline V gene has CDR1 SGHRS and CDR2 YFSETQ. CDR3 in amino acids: CASTDFDRMNTEAFF. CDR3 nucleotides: TGCGCCAGCACCGACTTCGACAGGATGAACACTGAAGCTTTCTTT.

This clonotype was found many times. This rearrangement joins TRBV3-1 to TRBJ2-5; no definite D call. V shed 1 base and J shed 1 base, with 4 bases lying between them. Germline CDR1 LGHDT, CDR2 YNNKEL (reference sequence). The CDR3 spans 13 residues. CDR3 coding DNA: TGTGCCAGCAGCCAAGTGCGCCAAGAGACCCAGTACTTC. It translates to CASSQVRQETQYF.

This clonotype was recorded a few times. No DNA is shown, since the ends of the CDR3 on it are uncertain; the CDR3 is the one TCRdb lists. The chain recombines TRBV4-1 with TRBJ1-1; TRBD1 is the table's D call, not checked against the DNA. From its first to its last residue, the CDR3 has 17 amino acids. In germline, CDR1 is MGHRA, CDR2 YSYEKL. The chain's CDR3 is CASSQVGRGQYVGEAFF.